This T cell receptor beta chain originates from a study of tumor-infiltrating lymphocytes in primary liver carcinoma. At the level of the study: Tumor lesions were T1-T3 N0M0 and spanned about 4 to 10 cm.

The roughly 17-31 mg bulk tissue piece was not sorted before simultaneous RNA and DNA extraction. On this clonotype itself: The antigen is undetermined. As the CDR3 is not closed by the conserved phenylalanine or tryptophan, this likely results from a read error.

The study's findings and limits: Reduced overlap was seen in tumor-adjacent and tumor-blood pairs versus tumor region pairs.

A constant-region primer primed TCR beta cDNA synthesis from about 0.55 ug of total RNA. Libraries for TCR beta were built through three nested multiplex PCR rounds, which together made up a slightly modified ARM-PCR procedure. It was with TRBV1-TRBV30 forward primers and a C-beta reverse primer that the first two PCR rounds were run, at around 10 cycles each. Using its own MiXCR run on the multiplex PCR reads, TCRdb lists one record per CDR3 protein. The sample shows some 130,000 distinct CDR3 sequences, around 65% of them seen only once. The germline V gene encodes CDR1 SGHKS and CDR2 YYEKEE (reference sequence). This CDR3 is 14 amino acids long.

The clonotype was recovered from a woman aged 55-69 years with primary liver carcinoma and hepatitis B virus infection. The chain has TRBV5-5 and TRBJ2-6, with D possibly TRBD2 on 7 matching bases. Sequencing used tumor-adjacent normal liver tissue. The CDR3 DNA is TGTGCCAGCAGCCGACTGGGGGGGGCAAACGTCCTGACTTTA. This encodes CASSRLGGANVLTL.